Shown below are 21 T cell receptor beta chains from a single sample sequenced in a study of CD8 T cells in Susac syndrome. An input of about 0.5 to 1 ug of RNA was subjected to reverse transcription using random hexamers. TCRdb processed the immunoSEQ multiplex PCR reads anew with MiXCR; each CDR3 protein has one entry. The sample lists 130,000 or so distinct CDR3 sequences, approximately 95% occurring once. Sequencing input: CD4+ T cells from PBMCs. The receptors were sampled from a human donor with multiple sclerosis.

J is TRBJ2-6 and V is TRBV12-3 or TRBV12-4; 11 bases align to TRBD1. With 6 bases clipped from V and 2 bases from J, the junction kept 6 bases outside the gene matches. The CDR3 spans 17 residues. CDR3: CASRRGQGATGANVLTF. CDR3 in DNA: TGTGCCAGCAGACGTGGACAGGGGGCGACTGGGGCCAACGTCCTGACTTTC.

This chain uses TRBV5-4 with TRBJ2-2, with D unclear. Trimming shortened V by 1 base and J by 5 bases, and 6 bases separated the two germline ends. Per the germline V gene, CDR1 is SGHNT and CDR2 is YYREEE (reference sequence). This CDR3 has 13 residues. The CDR3 loop reads CASSLSETGELFF. Written as DNA, the CDR3 is TGTGCCAGCAGCTTGTCAGAAACCGGGGAGCTGTTTTTT.

The chain recombines TRBV29-1 with TRBJ2-1; 8 nucleotides align to TRBD2. After removal of 6 bases from V and 5 bases from J, the junction contained 3 bases not matched to a gene. The length of the CDR3 is 12 residues. Looked up from germline, CDR1 is SQVTM and CDR2 is ANQGSEA. The CDR3 DNA is TGCAGCGTAGGGACTAGAGACAATGAGCAGTTCTTC. Translation gives CSVGTRDNEQFF.

The chain couples TRBV12-3 or TRBV12-4 to TRBJ1-2; 10 positions match TRBD1. The CDR3 spans 14 residues. The ends lost 4 bases at V and 7 bases at J; junction bases unmatched: 6. The CDR3 DNA is TGTGCCAGCAGTTCCCGACAGGGGGCCGTTGGCTACACCTTC. Residues: CASSSRQGAVGYTF.

The rearrangement joins TRBV3-1 to TRBJ2-7; tentative D call: TRBD1 (6 bases). This CDR3 contains 13 residues. With 8 bases removed from V and 6 bases from J, the gap between germline ends came to 17 bases. Germline V CDR1 and CDR2: LGHDT, YNNKEL (reference sequence). The chain's CDR3 is CASRRNRVSEQYF. The CDR3 DNA reads TGTGCCAGCCGGAGAAACAGGGTAAGCGAGCAGTACTTC.

This CDR3 reads CASSGWGLKETQYF. For the CDR3, the DNA is TGTGCCAGCAGTGGGTGGGGCTTAAAAGAGACCCAGTACTTC. This rearrangement joins TRBV2 to TRBJ2-5, with a weak D call TRBD1 (5 bases). Per germline, CDR1 SNHLY and CDR2 FYNNEI. Trimming stripped 4 bases from V and 3 bases from J, with 12 bases between. The CDR3 spans 14 residues.

The chain has TRBV15 and TRBJ1-2; 8 bases agree with TRBD1. Germline CDR1 and CDR2: LNHNV and YYDKDF (reference sequence). V lost 5 bases, J lost 7 bases, and 6 bases stayed unmatched. This CDR3 is 13 amino acids long. The chain's CDR3 is CATSVGQGGGYTF. DNA of the CDR3: TGTGCCACCAGCGTTGGACAGGGCGGTGGCTACACCTTC.

This clonotype showed up just once. This chain connects TRBV9 to TRBJ2-7; the D gene is possibly TRBD2 (6 bases). Trimming stripped 1 base from V and 2 bases from J, with 10 bases between. This CDR3 is built from 14 residues. Per germline, CDR1 SGDLS and CDR2 YYNGEE. The CDR3 is CASSVLAEPYEQYF. The DNA for the CDR3 is TGTGCCAGCAGCGTATTAGCGGAGCCCTACGAGCAGTACTTC.

There are a few counts of this clonotype. The chain couples TRBV29-1 to TRBJ1-2, with 8 bases aligning to TRBD1. V dropped 1 base and J dropped 1; count of bases not matched to a gene: 2. Looked up from germline, CDR1 is SQVTM and CDR2 is ANQGSEA. This CDR3 spans 14 amino acids. CDR3 nucleotide sequence: TGCAGCGTTGAAGGGACAGGGCTTAACTATGGCTACACCTTC. Its translation: CSVEGTGLNYGYTF.

This chain joins TRBV20-1 and TRBJ2-3; 8 bases line up with TRBD2. Germline V gene sequence: CDR1 DFQATT, CDR2 SNEGSKA (reference sequence). Trimming at V came to 3 bases and at J to 5 bases, leaving 10 bases not matched to a gene. This CDR3 contains 15 residues. The CDR3 reads CSASPISGGGDTQYF. The CDR3 bases are TGCAGTGCTAGTCCTATCAGCGGGGGAGGAGATACGCAGTATTTT.

The chain recombines TRBV4-1 with TRBJ2-1; 10 bases agree with TRBD2. Germline V gene data show CDR1 as MGHRA and CDR2 as YSYEKL. Trimming cost V 0 bases and J 6 bases; bases outside gene matches: 5. The CDR3 covers 16 residues. Here the CDR3 reads CASSQETWTSGNEQFF. CDR3 bases: TGCGCCAGCAGCCAAGAAACCTGGACTAGCGGCAATGAGCAGTTCTTC.

The gene calls are TRBV7-2 and TRBJ2-7, with TRBD1 as a possible D gene (5 bases). CDR1 SGHTA and CDR2 FQGNSA come from the germline V gene. The CDR3 extends over 13 amino acids. Trimming took off 5 bases at V and 2 bases at J, with 10 bases between the two ends. The CDR3 DNA reads as TGTGCCAGCAGCGGAAGACAGACCTACGAGCAGTACTTC. Encoded protein: CASSGRQTYEQYF.

The chain carries TRBV29-1 and TRBJ2-7; D unclear. Germline CDR1 and CDR2: SQVTM and ANQGSEA. The CDR3 is 12 amino acids. Trimming took 3 bases from V and 3 from J, leaving 9 bases between them. In DNA, the CDR3 is TGCAGCGTTGAGTACAGAGTCTACGAGCAGTACTTC. The encoded protein is CSVEYRVYEQYF.

V and J are TRBV29-1 and TRBJ2-1; 7 positions agree with TRBD2. V lost 2 bases, J lost 6 bases, and 7 bases stayed unmatched. The CDR3 has 14 amino acids. CDR1 SQVTM and CDR2 ANQGSEA come from the germline V gene. Written as DNA, the CDR3 is TGCAGCGTTGAACAACCGGGGGGTGTCAATGAGCAGTTCTTC. Encoded protein: CSVEQPGGVNEQFF.

The rearrangement joins TRBV15 to TRBJ1-6; TRBD1 is a possible D gene (5 bases). Between the trimmed V and J ends, which lost 8 bases and 7 bases, there was a span of 12 bases. The CDR3 has 13 residues. CDR1 is LNHNV, CDR2 YYDKDF, per germline (reference sequence). The CDR3 DNA reads TGTGCCACCGGAGGCGGGGCGAATTCACCCCTCCACTTT. This codes for CATGGGANSPLHF. The whole variable domain, remainder taken from reference TRBV15 and TRBJ1-6, is DAMVIQNPRYQVTQFGKPVTLSCSQTLNHNVMYWYQQKSSQAPKLLFHYYDKDFNNEADTPDNFQSRRPNTSFCFLDIRSPGLGDTAMYLCATGGGANSPLHFGNGTRLTVT.

V and J are TRBV19 and TRBJ1-6; perhaps TRBD1 as D (5 bases). This CDR3 is 13 amino acids long. CDR1 is LNHDA and CDR2 is SQIVND in the germline V gene (reference sequence). V was clipped by 10 bases and J by 14 bases, with 21 bases between them. The DNA for the CDR3 is TGTGCCACCACCCGGGACGCCGTTTCGTCCCTCCACTTT. This encodes CATTRDAVSSLHF.

The CDR3 region is CASSLVGASGYGYTF. CDR3 nucleotides: TGCGCCAGCAGCTTGGTGGGGGCATCGGGGTATGGCTACACCTTC. The chain employs TRBV5-1 and TRBJ1-2; D perhaps matches TRBD1 (6 bases). CDR1 is SGHRS, CDR2 YFSETQ, per germline. The CDR3 sequence is 15 residues long. Trimming shortened V by 0 bases and J by 5 bases, and 14 bases separated the two germline ends.

The chain has TRBV20-1 and TRBJ2-2, with 8 bases fitting TRBD1. This CDR3 is built from 17 residues. V trimming: 0 bases; J trimming: 0 bases; junction bases outside the gene matches: 6. Per germline, CDR1 DFQATT and CDR2 SNEGSKA (reference sequence). CDR3 sequence: CSAREGNRGTNTGELFF. CDR3 DNA: TGCAGTGCTAGAGAGGGAAACAGGGGGACGAACACCGGGGAGCTGTTTTTT.

The chain has TRBV28 and TRBJ2-5; 12 bases match TRBD1. V gave up 6 bases and J gave up 5 bases; unmatched junction bases: 10. CDR3 length equals 16 residues. Germline CDR1 and CDR2: MDHEN and SYDVKM. The CDR3 DNA is TGTGCCAGCAGGAGCCGGGACAGGGGGCGTTTGGAGACCCAGTACTTC. It yields the protein CASRSRDRGRLETQYF.

This chain joins TRBV30 and TRBJ2-7; D may be TRBD2 (6 bases). The CDR3 is 14 residues long. Germline V gene sequence: CDR1 GTSNPN, CDR2 SVGIG (reference sequence). Trimming took 2 bases from V and 7 from J, leaving 18 bases between them. The CDR3 nucleotides are TGTGCCTGGAGTCGACGCGGTTTTCGGGGGGAGCAGTACTTC. It encodes CAWSRRGFRGEQYF. Full variable domain (rest looked up from reference TRBV30 and TRBJ2-7): SQTIHQWPATLVQPVGSPLSLECTVEGTSNPNLYWYRQAAGRGLQLLFYSVGIGQISSEVPQNLSASRPQDRQFILSSKKLLLSDSGFYLCAWSRRGFRGEQYFGPGTRLTVT.

The V gene is TRBV5-1, the J gene TRBJ2-5; 7 nucleotides align to TRBD1. Germline CDR1 SGHRS, CDR2 YFSETQ. With 4 bases clipped from V and 7 bases from J, the junction kept 10 bases outside the gene matches. The CDR3 extends over 14 amino acids. The CDR3 spells CASSIDRAGGTQYF. In DNA, the CDR3 is TGCGCCAGCAGCATCGACAGGGCCGGAGGGACCCAGTACTTC. Looking up the rest from reference TRBV5-1 and TRBJ2-5 gives the full variable domain: KAGVTQTPRYLIKTRGQQVTLSCSPISGHRSVSWYQQTPGQGLQFLFEYFSETQRNKGNFPGRFSGRQFSNSRSEMNVSTLELGDSALYLCASSIDRAGGTQYFGPGTRLLVL.